This entry is about one T cell receptor (beta chain). Its cognate antigen is unknown. Regarding time point: week 23, last vaccination. Mutant IDH1 20-mer peptide, at 300 ug, made up each vaccine dose, with topical imiquimod. Patients carried new grade 3 or 4 IDH1-mutant astrocytomas lacking nuclear ATRX. The data derive from a study of a mutant IDH1 vaccine in newly diagnosed glioma. Study background: During weeks 1, 3, 5, 7, 11, 15, 19 and 23, patients received eight vaccinations. Vaccines began 4-6 weeks after radiotherapy alone, or with temozolomide cycles. Study outcomes and limitations: The authors found pseudoprogression apparently unrelated to changes in top peripheral T cell clonotypes.

Generated by immunoSEQ multiplex PCR, the TCRdb table keeps only in-frame clones and is missing some. The data contain roughly 60,000 clones, 80% to 90% of them singletons. Germline lookup yields CDR1 SGHRS and CDR2 YFSETQ. V dropped 5 bases and J dropped 14 bases, with 14 bases sitting between them. This CDR3 comprises 12 residues. The clonotype was recovered from a young man with glioma. The chain uses TRBV5-1 and TRBJ1-6, with D tentatively TRBD1 (6 bases). Sequences were derived from PBMCs, sampled from a glioma patient whose treatment included an IDH1 peptide vaccine. Here the CDR3 DNA reads TGCGCCAGCAGGAACGACAGGCAAGCCCTCCACTTT. Translation gives CASRNDRQALHF.